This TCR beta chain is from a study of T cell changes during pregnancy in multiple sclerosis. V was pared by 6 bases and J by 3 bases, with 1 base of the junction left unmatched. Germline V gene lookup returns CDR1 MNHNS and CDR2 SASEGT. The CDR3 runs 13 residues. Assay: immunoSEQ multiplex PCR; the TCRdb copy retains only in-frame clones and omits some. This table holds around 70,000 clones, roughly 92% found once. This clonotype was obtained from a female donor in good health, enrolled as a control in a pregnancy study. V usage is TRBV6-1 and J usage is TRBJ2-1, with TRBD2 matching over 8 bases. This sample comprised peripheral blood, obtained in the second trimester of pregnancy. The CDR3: CASRTSDYNEQFF. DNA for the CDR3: TGTGCCAGCAGGACTAGCGACTACAATGAGCAGTTCTTC.